Below are 21 T cell receptor beta chains sequenced from a single sample in a study of T cell responses to AZD1222 COVID-19 vaccine. Some clones are missing from TCRdb's copy, which holds only in-frame ones; the method was immunoSEQ multiplex PCR. The sample shows fewer than 200,000 clones, around 89% of them seen only once. Sequencing was performed on peripheral blood, taken on day 0 of AZD1222 vaccination. The receptors come from an adult in good health.

The CDR3 DNA sequence: TGTGCCAGCTCACCAGGCCTAGCGGGGGACAATGAGCAGTTCTTC. Protein product: CASSPGLAGDNEQFF. The chain combines TRBV18 with TRBJ2-1, with 10 bases fitting TRBD2. The CDR3 runs 15 residues. Losses at the gene ends were 2 bases for V and 5 bases for J; bases not matched to a gene: 3. The germline gives CDR1 KGHSH, CDR2 LQKENI.

J is TRBJ1-2 and V is TRBV7-2; D is possibly TRBD1 (6 bases). The length of the CDR3 is 13 residues. Trimming cost V 5 bases and J 5 bases, with 12 bases left between them. Germline V gene lookup returns CDR1 SGHTA and CDR2 FQGNSA. CDR3 region: CASSQDRFYGYTF. Here the CDR3 DNA reads TGTGCCAGCAGCCAGGACAGATTTTATGGCTACACCTTC.

In DNA form, the CDR3 reads TGTGCCAGCTTTATCTCTGGAAACACCATATATTTT. Protein sequence: CASFISGNTIYF. The chain links TRBV18 to TRBJ1-3; D unclear. The CDR3 has 12 residues. Trimming removed 7 bases from V and 0 bases from J, with 4 bases in between. Germline CDR1 reads KGHSH; CDR2 reads LQKENI.

The chain couples TRBV5-8 to TRBJ2-5; D is possibly TRBD2 (5 bases). Trimming removed 4 bases at V and 1 base at J, with 8 bases between. The length of the CDR3 is 13 residues. Germline lookup yields CDR1 SGHTS and CDR2 YDEGEE. CDR3 protein: CASSRGFQETQYF. CDR3 nucleotides: TGTGCCAGCAGCCGAGGGTTCCAAGAGACCCAGTACTTC.

The chain combines TRBV13 with TRBJ1-1; D unclear. The CDR3 sequence is 13 residues long. Trimming took 5 bases from V and 0 from J, leaving 7 bases between them. Germline assignment: CDR1 PRHDT and CDR2 FYEKMQ (reference sequence). The CDR3 DNA sequence: TGTGCCAGCAGCCCTCAATTGAACACTGAAGCTTTCTTT. Protein: CASSPQLNTEAFF.

This clone was observed once. V and J are TRBV3-1 (or the pseudogene TRBV3-2) and TRBJ2-5, with D perhaps TRBD1 or TRBD2 (5 bases each). Looked up from germline, CDR1 is LGHDT and CDR2 is YNNKEL (reference sequence). The CDR3 spans 16 residues. V lost 1 base and J lost 2, with 14 bases in between. CDR3 DNA: TGTGCCAGCAGCCAAGGAGGGGCAGGCGTTCAAGAGACCCAGTACTTC. Encoded protein: CASSQGGAGVQETQYF.

This clone was counted once. The V and J genes are TRBV6-5 and TRBJ1-2; D is perhaps TRBD1 (5 bases). The CDR3 runs 15 residues. CDR1 and CDR2 from the germline V gene are MNHEY and SVGAGI. The V end lost 7 bases, the J end lost 2 bases, and 17 bases lay between the germline ends. CDR3 residues: CASKTGPSANYGYTF. CDR3 bases: TGTGCCAGCAAAACAGGCCCCAGTGCAAACTATGGCTACACCTTC.

The chain employs TRBV5-6 and TRBJ2-7, with D tentatively TRBD1 (5 bases). Germline values: CDR1 SGHDT, CDR2 YYEEEE. Trimming removed 0 bases at V and 5 bases at J, with 12 bases between. This CDR3 has 14 amino acids. CDR3 residues: CASSLVSGSNEQYF. CDR3 bases: TGTGCCAGCAGCTTGGTATCAGGGTCCAACGAGCAGTACTTC.

V usage is TRBV3-1 (or the pseudogene TRBV3-2) and J usage is TRBJ2-3; D gene unclear. V was cut by 4 bases and J by 7 bases, with 9 bases left in between. CDR3 length: 12 residues. CDR1 and CDR2 from the germline V gene are LGHDT and YNNKEL (reference sequence). The CDR3 is CASSLSSNTQYF. Here the CDR3 DNA reads TGTGCCAGCAGCCTAAGTAGTAATACGCAGTATTTT.

V is TRBV28 and J is TRBJ1-6; D is undetermined. Germline V CDR1 and CDR2: MDHEN, SYDVKM. V gave up 6 bases and J gave up 0 bases, with 9 bases separating them. The CDR3 runs 15 residues. The CDR3 DNA is TGTGCCAGCAGCGACCAGAGCTCCTATAATTCACCCCTCCACTTT. Its translation: CASSDQSSYNSPLHF.

This sequence joins TRBV19 and TRBJ2-1; tentatively, D is TRBD1 (5 bases). CDR1 and CDR2 from the germline V gene are LNHDA and SQIVND (reference sequence). The V end was cut by 6 bases, the J end by 4 bases, with 10 bases between. The CDR3 is made up of 13 amino acids. CDR3: CASRAGSYNEQFF. Here the CDR3 DNA reads TGTGCCAGTAGGGCAGGGTCATACAATGAGCAGTTCTTC.

This chain connects TRBV6-6 to TRBJ2-7, with D maybe TRBD2 (7 bases). Trimming took off 6 bases at V and 5 bases at J, with 20 bases between the two ends. Germline V CDR1 and CDR2: MNHNY, SVGAGI (reference sequence). This CDR3 region has 15 residues. The CDR3 DNA sequence: TGTGCCAGCAGCTTCGGTCGGGGGGCGCAAAACGAGCAGTACTTC. Protein sequence: CASSFGRGAQNEQYF.

This chain links TRBV28 with TRBJ1-6, with TRBD1 identical over 9 bases. Germline V CDR1 and CDR2: MDHEN, SYDVKM. The CDR3 covers 15 residues. The junction had 8 bases not matched to a gene; V was cut back by 6 bases and J by 8 bases. The CDR3 DNA reads as TGTGCCAGCAGAGAACCCGGGACAGGGTATTCACCCCTCCACTTT. Translating it yields CASREPGTGYSPLHF.

This clone was seen more than once but under ten times. Here the CDR3 reads CATFPSGRYGTGELFF. CDR3 DNA: TGTGCCACCTTTCCGTCGGGAAGATACGGCACCGGGGAGCTGTTTTTT. The chain has TRBV27 and TRBJ2-2; D is perhaps TRBD2 (5 bases). V shed 10 bases and J shed 4 bases, with 22 bases lying between them. The CDR3 runs 16 residues. Germline CDR1 is MNHEY and CDR2 is SMNVEV (reference sequence).

This rearrangement joins TRBV3-1 (or the pseudogene TRBV3-2) to TRBJ1-3; weak D call: TRBD1 (5 bases). The V gene's germline CDR1 is LGHDT and CDR2 YNNKEL (reference sequence). CDR3 length equals 19 residues. Trimming left V 3 bases short and J 0 bases short, with 21 bases between. The CDR3 sequence: CASSHRRGEEYYSGNTIYF. Written as DNA, the CDR3 is TGTGCCAGCAGCCACCGGAGAGGGGAAGAGTATTACTCTGGAAACACCATATATTTT.

The chain couples TRBV6-5 to TRBJ1-2; maybe TRBD1 (5 bases). Germline V CDR1 and CDR2: MNHEY, SVGAGI. CDR3 length: 13 residues. The germline V and J ends were trimmed by 7 bases and 0 bases, with 9 bases remaining between them. CDR3 residues: CASKMTANYGYTF. For the CDR3, the DNA is TGTGCCAGCAAGATGACAGCTAACTATGGCTACACCTTC.

The chain is built from TRBV4-2 and TRBJ1-3; weak D call: TRBD1 (6 bases). The CDR3 has 18 residues. The V end lost 2 bases, the J end lost 2 bases, and 19 bases lay between the germline ends. Germline loops: CDR1 LGHNA, CDR2 YNFKEQ. CDR3 amino acids: CASSQHAGEGVAGNTIYF. The CDR3 DNA reads as TGTGCCAGCAGCCAACATGCTGGGGAGGGGGTCGCTGGAAACACCATATATTTT.

J is TRBJ1-4 and V is TRBV6-1; D is unresolved. The CDR3 extends over 15 amino acids. V shed 1 base and J shed 0 bases, with 6 bases lying between them. Germline-derived CDR1 and CDR2 are MNHNS and SASEGT. CDR3 loop: CASSEVRATNEKLFF. The CDR3 nucleotides are TGTGCCAGCAGTGAAGTTCGTGCAACTAATGAAAAACTGTTTTTT.

The V call is TRBV28, the J call TRBJ1-1, with D possibly being TRBD1 (5 bases). V lost 7 bases to trimming and J lost 4 bases, with 13 bases between them. Germline V gene lookup returns CDR1 MDHEN and CDR2 SYDVKM. This CDR3 is 13 amino acids long. The CDR3 DNA reads TGTGCCAGCACCCAGGGTTGGGGCACTGAAGCTTTCTTT. Encoded protein: CASTQGWGTEAFF.

V usage is TRBV28 and J usage is TRBJ1-2; D may be TRBD1 (5 bases). Trimming left V 2 bases short and J 2 bases short, with 12 bases between. This CDR3 spans 15 amino acids. Germline values: CDR1 MDHEN, CDR2 SYDVKM. The CDR3 region has the DNA TGTGCCAGCAGTTTACGGCAGGGTGGCAACTATGGCTACACCTTC. Encoded protein: CASSLRQGGNYGYTF.

The J gene is TRBJ1-2, the V gene TRBV19; no reliable D call. CDR3 length equals 15 residues. Germline CDR1 and CDR2: LNHDA and SQIVND (reference sequence). Trimming removed 7 bases from V and 3 bases from J, with 18 bases in between. CDR3 loop: CASTHFSRTDYGYTF. The CDR3 region has the DNA TGTGCCAGTACCCACTTCTCTCGGACGGACTATGGCTACACCTTC.